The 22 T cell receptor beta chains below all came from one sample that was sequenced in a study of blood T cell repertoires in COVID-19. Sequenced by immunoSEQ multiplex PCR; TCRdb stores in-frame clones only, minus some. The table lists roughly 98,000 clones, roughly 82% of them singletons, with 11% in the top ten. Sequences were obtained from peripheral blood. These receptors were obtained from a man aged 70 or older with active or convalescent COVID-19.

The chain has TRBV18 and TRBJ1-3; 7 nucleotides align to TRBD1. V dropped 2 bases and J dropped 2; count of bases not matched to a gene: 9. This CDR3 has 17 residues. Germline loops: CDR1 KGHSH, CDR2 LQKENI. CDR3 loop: CASSPSSGTAAGNTIYF. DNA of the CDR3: TGTGCCAGCTCACCATCTTCAGGGACAGCGGCTGGAAACACCATATATTTT.

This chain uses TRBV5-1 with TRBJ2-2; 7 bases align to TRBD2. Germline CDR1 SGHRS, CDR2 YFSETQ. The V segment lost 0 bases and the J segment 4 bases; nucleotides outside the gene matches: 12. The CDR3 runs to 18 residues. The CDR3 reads CASSLAAFRAGTTGELFF. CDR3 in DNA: TGCGCCAGCAGCTTGGCTGCATTTCGAGCGGGGACCACCGGGGAGCTGTTTTTT.

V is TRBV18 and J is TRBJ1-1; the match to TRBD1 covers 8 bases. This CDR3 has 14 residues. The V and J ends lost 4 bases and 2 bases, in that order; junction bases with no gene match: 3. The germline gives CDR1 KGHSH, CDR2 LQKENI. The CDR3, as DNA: TGTGCCAGCTCACAAGGACAGGGAAACACTGAAGCTTTCTTT. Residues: CASSQGQGNTEAFF.

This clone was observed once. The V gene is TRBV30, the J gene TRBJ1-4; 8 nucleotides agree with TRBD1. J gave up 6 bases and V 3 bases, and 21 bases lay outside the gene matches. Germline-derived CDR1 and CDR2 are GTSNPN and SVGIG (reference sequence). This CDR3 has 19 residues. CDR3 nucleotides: TGTGCCTGGAGCCTCGGACAGGGTTTGATAGGTGGGATTTATGAAAAACTGTTTTTT. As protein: CAWSLGQGLIGGIYEKLFF.

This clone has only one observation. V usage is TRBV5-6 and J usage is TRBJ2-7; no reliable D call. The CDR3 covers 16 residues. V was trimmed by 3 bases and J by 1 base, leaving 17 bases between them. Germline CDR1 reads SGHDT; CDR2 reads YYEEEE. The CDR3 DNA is TGTGCCAGCAGCTCGCTGGGCCTACTGGTTTCCTACGAGCAGTACTTC. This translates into CASSSLGLLVSYEQYF.

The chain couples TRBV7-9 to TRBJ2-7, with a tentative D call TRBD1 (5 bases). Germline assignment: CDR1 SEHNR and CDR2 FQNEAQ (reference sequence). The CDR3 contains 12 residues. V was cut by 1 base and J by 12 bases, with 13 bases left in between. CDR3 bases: TGTGCCAGCAGCTTAGGGATGGGGCTGCGGTACTTC. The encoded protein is CASSLGMGLRYF.

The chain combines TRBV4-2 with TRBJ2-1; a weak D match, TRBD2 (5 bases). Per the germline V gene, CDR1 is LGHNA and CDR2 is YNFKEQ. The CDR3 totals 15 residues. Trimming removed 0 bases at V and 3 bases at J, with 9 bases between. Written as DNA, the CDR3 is TGTGCCAGCAGCCAAGATTCGGGGAGCTACAATGAGCAGTTCTTC. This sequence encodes CASSQDSGSYNEQFF.

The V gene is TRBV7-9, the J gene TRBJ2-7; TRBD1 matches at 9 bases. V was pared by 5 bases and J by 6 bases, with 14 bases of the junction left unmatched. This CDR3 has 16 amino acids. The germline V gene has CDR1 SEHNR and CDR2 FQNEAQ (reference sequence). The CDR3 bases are TGTGCCAGCAGCCAAGGAGCCGGGACAGGGATATCCGAGCAGTACTTC. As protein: CASSQGAGTGISEQYF.

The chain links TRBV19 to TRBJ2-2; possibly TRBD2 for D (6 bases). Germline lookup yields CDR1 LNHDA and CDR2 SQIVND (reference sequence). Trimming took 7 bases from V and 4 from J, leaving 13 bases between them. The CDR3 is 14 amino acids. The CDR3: CASNGGLGTGELFF. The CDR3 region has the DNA TGTGCCAGTAATGGGGGGTTGGGCACCGGGGAGCTGTTTTTT.

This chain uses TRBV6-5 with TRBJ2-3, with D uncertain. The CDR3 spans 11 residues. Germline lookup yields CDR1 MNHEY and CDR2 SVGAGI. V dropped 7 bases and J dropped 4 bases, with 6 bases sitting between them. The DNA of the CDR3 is TGTGCCAGCATGAGATCAGATACGCAGTATTTT. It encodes CASMRSDTQYF.

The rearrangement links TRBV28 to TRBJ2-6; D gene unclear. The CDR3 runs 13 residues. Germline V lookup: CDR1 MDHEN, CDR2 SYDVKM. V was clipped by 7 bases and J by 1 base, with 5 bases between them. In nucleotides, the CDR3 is TGTGCCAGCACCCAGTCTGGGGCCAACGTCCTGACTTTC. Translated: CASTQSGANVLTF.

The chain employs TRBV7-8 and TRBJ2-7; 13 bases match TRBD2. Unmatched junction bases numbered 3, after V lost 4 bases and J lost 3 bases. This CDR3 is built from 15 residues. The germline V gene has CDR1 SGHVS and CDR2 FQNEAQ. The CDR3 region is CASSSRLAGGYEQYF. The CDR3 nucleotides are TGTGCCAGCAGCTCCCGACTAGCGGGGGGCTACGAGCAGTACTTC.

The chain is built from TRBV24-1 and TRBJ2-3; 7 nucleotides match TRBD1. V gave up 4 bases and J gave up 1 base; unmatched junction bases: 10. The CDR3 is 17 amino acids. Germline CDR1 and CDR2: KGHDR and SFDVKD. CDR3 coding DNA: TGTGCCACCAGTGACCCCAATGAAGGGGGCGGCACAGATACGCAGTATTTT. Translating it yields CATSDPNEGGGTDTQYF.

DNA for the CDR3: TGTGCCAGCAGTGCCCCGACAGGGACCTATGGCTACACCTTC. It is translated as CASSAPTGTYGYTF. The chain is built from TRBV25-1 and TRBJ1-2, with TRBD1 matching over 7 bases. CDR3 length: 14 amino acids. Germline V CDR1 and CDR2: MGHDK, SYGVNS. V dropped 4 bases and J dropped 4; count of bases not matched to a gene: 6.

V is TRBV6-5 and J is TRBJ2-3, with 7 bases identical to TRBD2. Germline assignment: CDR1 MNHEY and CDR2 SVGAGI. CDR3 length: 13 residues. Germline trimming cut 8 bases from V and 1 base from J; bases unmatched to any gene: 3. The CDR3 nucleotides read TGTGCCAGCTCCCGGGGGGGCACAGATACGCAGTATTTT. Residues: CASSRGGTDTQYF.

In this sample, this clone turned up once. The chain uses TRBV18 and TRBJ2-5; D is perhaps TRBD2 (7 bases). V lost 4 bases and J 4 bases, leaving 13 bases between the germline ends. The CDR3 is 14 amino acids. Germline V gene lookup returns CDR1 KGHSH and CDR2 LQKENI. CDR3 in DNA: TGTGCCAGCTCACTTCGAGGGGGGGTAGAGACCCAGTACTTC. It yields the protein CASSLRGGVETQYF.

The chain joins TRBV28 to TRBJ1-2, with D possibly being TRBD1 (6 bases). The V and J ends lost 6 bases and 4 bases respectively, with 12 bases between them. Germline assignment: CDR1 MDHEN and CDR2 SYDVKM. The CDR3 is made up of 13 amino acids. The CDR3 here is CASRSTGLYGYTF. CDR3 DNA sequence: TGTGCCAGCAGGTCCACAGGGCTCTATGGCTACACCTTC.

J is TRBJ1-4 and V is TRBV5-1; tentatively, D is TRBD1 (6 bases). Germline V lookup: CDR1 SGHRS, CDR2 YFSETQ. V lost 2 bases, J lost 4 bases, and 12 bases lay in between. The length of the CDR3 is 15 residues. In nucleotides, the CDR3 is TGCGCCAGCAGCTTAGTGGGGGCAAGTAATGAAAAACTGTTTTTT. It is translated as CASSLVGASNEKLFF.

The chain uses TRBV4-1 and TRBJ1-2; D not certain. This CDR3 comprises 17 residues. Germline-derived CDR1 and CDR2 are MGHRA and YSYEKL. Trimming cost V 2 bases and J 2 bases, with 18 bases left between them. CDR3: CASSQSQAEVRNYGYTF. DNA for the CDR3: TGCGCCAGCAGCCAATCCCAAGCGGAGGTCCGAAACTATGGCTACACCTTC.

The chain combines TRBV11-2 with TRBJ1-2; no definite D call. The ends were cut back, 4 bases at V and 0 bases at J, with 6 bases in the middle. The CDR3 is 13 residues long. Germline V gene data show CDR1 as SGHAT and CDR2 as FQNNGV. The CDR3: CASSSQTNYGYTF. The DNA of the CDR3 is TGTGCCAGCAGCTCACAGACTAACTATGGCTACACCTTC.

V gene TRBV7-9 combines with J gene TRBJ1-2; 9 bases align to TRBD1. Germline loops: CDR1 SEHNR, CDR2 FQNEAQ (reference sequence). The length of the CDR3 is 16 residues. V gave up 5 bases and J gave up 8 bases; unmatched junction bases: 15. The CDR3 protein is CASSRRTGVLTSGYTF. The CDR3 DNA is TGTGCCAGCAGCCGACGGACAGGGGTCCTGACCAGCGGCTACACCTTC. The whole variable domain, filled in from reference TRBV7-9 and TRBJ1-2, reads DTGVSQNPRHKITKRGQNVTFRCDPISEHNRLYWYRQTLGQGPEFLTYFQNEAQLEKSRLLSDRFSAERPKGSFSTLEIQRTEQGDSAMYLCASSRRTGVLTSGYTFGSGTRLTVV.

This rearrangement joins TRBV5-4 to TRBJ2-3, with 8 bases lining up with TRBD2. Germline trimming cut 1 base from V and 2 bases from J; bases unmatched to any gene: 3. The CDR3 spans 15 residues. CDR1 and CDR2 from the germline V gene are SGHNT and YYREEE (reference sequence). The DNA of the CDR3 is TGTGCCAGCAGCTTGCAGGGACTAGTCACAGATACGCAGTATTTT. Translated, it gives CASSLQGLVTDTQYF.